The 27 T cell receptor beta chains presented below share a single source sample, sequenced in a study of blood T cells in healthy people across ages. Then a second PCR, running roughly 6 to 12 cycles, was carried out with a sample-barcoded 5' primer and a J-beta primer mix. TCRdb re-called the 5' RACE reads through MiXCR, storing one row per CDR3 protein. This table holds roughly 1,800,000 distinct CDR3 sequences, about 50% found once. The sequenced sample was blood. The receptor source for this set is a woman aged 40 to 49 in good health.

The chain uses TRBV15 and TRBJ2-3; 7 nucleotides line up with TRBD2. The CDR3 totals 14 residues. Germline V gene sequence: CDR1 LNHNV, CDR2 YYDKDF (reference sequence). The V segment lost 0 bases and the J segment 7 bases; nucleotides outside the gene matches: 4. CDR3 DNA: TGTGCCACCAGCAGAGAGGGAGGGGCCAATACGCAGTATTTT. It is translated as CATSREGGANTQYF.

V is TRBV12-3 or TRBV12-4 and J is TRBJ2-1, with 9 positions matching TRBD2. The CDR3 covers 15 residues. J was trimmed by 6 bases and V by 1 base; bases with no gene match: 4. CDR3 bases: TGTGCCAGCAGTTTAGACGCGGGGGGGGTCAATGAGCAGTTCTTC. Protein sequence: CASSLDAGGVNEQFF.

The gene calls are TRBV5-1 and TRBJ2-7; 7 bases are shared with TRBD1. After removal of 3 bases from V and 1 base from J, the junction contained 10 bases not matched to a gene. Germline V gene data show CDR1 as SGHRS and CDR2 as YFSETQ. This CDR3 is built from 16 residues. CDR3 amino acids: CASSSFRDSGSYEQYF. CDR3 nucleotides: TGCGCCAGCAGCTCCTTCCGGGACAGCGGTTCCTACGAGCAGTACTTC.

The rearrangement uses TRBV20-1 and TRBJ2-3, with D possibly called TRBD1 or TRBD2 (6 bases each). CDR3 size: 15 residues. V lost 5 bases, J lost 4 bases, and 19 bases lay in between. The germline V gene has CDR1 DFQATT and CDR2 SNEGSKA (reference sequence). The CDR3 reads CSAPPGAPRADTQYF. The CDR3 DNA follows: TGCAGTGCTCCCCCGGGGGCCCCGCGTGCAGATACGCAGTATTTT.

The CDR3 region is CASSYLQDRNTEAFF. CDR3 coding DNA: TGTGCCAGCAGTTACCTTCAGGACAGGAACACTGAAGCTTTCTTT. The chain couples TRBV6-6 to TRBJ1-1, with D possibly matching TRBD1 (6 bases). CDR1 and CDR2 from the germline V gene are MNHNY and SVGAGI (reference sequence). V was cut by 2 bases and J by 1 base, with 11 bases left in between. The CDR3 has 15 residues.

This chain joins TRBV2 and TRBJ1-5, with 7 nucleotides matching TRBD1. The CDR3 consists of 14 residues. The germline V gene encodes CDR1 SNHLY and CDR2 FYNNEI. Unmatched junction bases numbered 6, after V lost 6 bases and J lost 4 bases. CDR3 DNA: TGTGCCAGCAGGGCCGGGACAGAGAATCAGCCCCAGCATTTT. Amino acids: CASRAGTENQPQHF.

V and J are TRBV2 and TRBJ2-3; D gene ambiguous. Between the trimmed V and J ends, which lost 6 bases and 4 bases, there was a span of 11 bases. The CDR3 contains 13 residues. Germline loops: CDR1 SNHLY, CDR2 FYNNEI. The CDR3: CASRLVGADTQYF. The CDR3 bases are TGTGCCAGCAGGCTAGTCGGTGCAGATACGCAGTATTTT.

This chain uses TRBV20-1 with TRBJ2-7, with 8 bases fitting TRBD1. The J call is in doubt because the DNA end fits TRBJ2-5 better. CDR3 length: 12 residues. Germline V gene sequence: CDR1 DFQATT, CDR2 SNEGSKA (reference sequence). CDR3 region: CSADRGSGTQYF. As DNA, the CDR3 is TGCAGTGCTGACAGGGGCAGCGGGACCCAGTACTTC.

The rearrangement uses TRBV20-1 and TRBJ2-1, with D tentatively TRBD1 or TRBD2 (6 bases each). The CDR3 contains 13 residues. The V end lost 6 bases, the J end lost 11 bases, and 20 bases lay between the germline ends. From germline, CDR1 is DFQATT and CDR2 SNEGSKA (reference sequence). CDR3 DNA sequence: TGCAGTGCGCATCGAGGGGGGCGCGAAAAGCAGTTCTTC. It encodes CSAHRGGREKQFF.

The chain carries TRBV6-5 and TRBJ2-1; TRBD2 aligns across 11 bases. This CDR3 spans 14 amino acids. The germline V gene encodes CDR1 MNHEY and CDR2 SVGAGI. J lost 6 bases, V lost 7 bases, and 5 bases had no gene match. The CDR3 is CASTTSGRRNEQFF. The CDR3 region has the DNA TGTGCCAGCACCACTAGCGGGAGACGCAATGAGCAGTTCTTC.

This rearrangement joins TRBV11-2 to TRBJ2-7; D tentatively reads TRBD1 or TRBD2 (5 bases each). The CDR3 totals 14 residues. V was pared by 4 bases and J by 2 bases, with 12 bases between. Germline CDR1 is SGHAT and CDR2 is FQNNGV. The DNA of the CDR3 is TGTGCCAGCAGCTCCTGGGACGGTGCCTACGAGCAGTACTTC. Encoded protein: CASSSWDGAYEQYF.

V and J are TRBV4-2 and TRBJ2-1; D call uncertain. The germline gives CDR1 LGHNA, CDR2 YNFKEQ. The CDR3 runs to 13 residues. With 1 base removed from V and 7 bases from J, the gap between germline ends came to 8 bases. CDR3 in DNA: TGTGCCAGCAGCCAAGGGTTTATTAATGAGCAGTTCTTC. It yields the protein CASSQGFINEQFF.

V and J are TRBV4-1 and TRBJ1-2; 9 bases line up with TRBD1. Per germline, CDR1 MGHRA and CDR2 YSYEKL. V was clipped by 4 bases and J by 1 base; unmatched bases: 4. The CDR3 is 15 amino acids. CDR3 amino acids: CASSPQDRGNYGYTF. CDR3 DNA: TGCGCCAGCAGCCCCCAGGACAGGGGTAACTATGGCTACACCTTC.

This chain links TRBV6-5 with TRBJ1-2; D unclear. Trimming removed 10 bases from V and 4 bases from J, with 7 bases in between. The CDR3 is 10 residues long. Germline lookup yields CDR1 MNHEY and CDR2 SVGAGI. For the CDR3, the DNA is TGTGCCACAATGGGCTATGGCTACACCTTC. Protein sequence: CATMGYGYTF.

This chain links TRBV20-1 with TRBJ2-5; D is undetermined. Trimming took off 3 bases at V and 3 bases at J, with 11 bases between the two ends. CDR3 length: 13 amino acids. Per germline, CDR1 DFQATT and CDR2 SNEGSKA (reference sequence). The CDR3 reads CSARGSMEETQYF. The CDR3 nucleotides read TGCAGTGCTAGGGGTTCCATGGAAGAGACCCAGTACTTC.

This clonotype was seen only a few times. V and J are TRBV12-3 or TRBV12-4 and TRBJ1-5; no reliable D call. The V end lost 5 bases, the J end lost 3 bases, and 8 bases lay between the germline ends. The CDR3 is 13 residues long. CDR3 protein: CASSQVLNQPQHF. CDR3 bases: TGTGCCAGCAGTCAGGTCCTCAATCAGCCCCAGCATTTT.

The chain carries TRBV11-1 and TRBJ1-2; 9 bases line up with TRBD1. The CDR3 is 15 amino acids. Looked up from germline, CDR1 is SGHAT and CDR2 is FQDESV (reference sequence). Germline trimming cut 4 bases from V and 5 bases from J; bases unmatched to any gene: 8. The CDR3 sequence: CASSSDRGMAYGYTF. CDR3 nucleotide sequence: TGTGCCAGCAGCTCAGACAGGGGGATGGCGTATGGCTACACCTTC.

The chain employs TRBV9 and TRBJ2-1; no definite D call. This CDR3 is 12 amino acids long. V lost 0 bases to trimming and J lost 8 bases, with 6 bases between them. Per the germline V gene, CDR1 is SGDLS and CDR2 is YYNGEE. For the CDR3, the DNA is TGTGCCAGCAGCGTAGCTTACGATGAGCAGTTCTTC. It codes for CASSVAYDEQFF.

The chain employs TRBV19 and TRBJ2-3; 9 nucleotides agree with TRBD2. Germline V gene sequence: CDR1 LNHDA, CDR2 SQIVND (reference sequence). V lost 7 bases, J lost 2 bases, and 1 base stayed unmatched. The CDR3 consists of 13 residues. The CDR3 bases are TGTGCCAGTAAGCGGGGGGCCACAGATACGCAGTATTTT. Amino acids: CASKRGATDTQYF.

The chain recombines TRBV7-2 with TRBJ1-5; no reliable D call. Germline values: CDR1 SGHTA, CDR2 FQGNSA. The CDR3 loop spans 15 amino acids. Deletions cut 5 bases from V and 0 bases from J, with 11 bases between. The CDR3 DNA sequence: TGTGCCAGCAGCCCAGGACGGAGTAGCAATCAGCCCCAGCATTTT. This translates into CASSPGRSSNQPQHF.

The chain combines TRBV4-2 with TRBJ1-2; possible D gene TRBD1, 5 bases. The V gene's germline CDR1 is LGHNA and CDR2 YNFKEQ. Trimming took off 4 bases at V and 5 bases at J, with 14 bases between the two ends. This CDR3 is built from 14 residues. The CDR3 DNA reads TGTGCCAGCAGCCCTTTGGGTTGGGGGTATGGCTACACCTTC. This translates into CASSPLGWGYGYTF.

The chain couples TRBV6-4 to TRBJ1-2, with 8 bases fitting TRBD1. V trimming: 5 bases; J trimming: 8 bases; junction bases outside the gene matches: 13. There are 15 residues in the CDR3. Germline V gives CDR1 MRHNA, CDR2 SNTAGT. The CDR3 DNA is TGTGCCAGCAGTCCCCGCGGGACAGGCCCTTTCGGCTACACCTTC. It translates to CASSPRGTGPFGYTF.

This clonotype was detected only a few times. The chain has TRBV6-2 or TRBV6-3 and TRBJ2-7; maybe TRBD1 (5 bases). Per germline, CDR1 MNHEY and CDR2 SVGEGT. The CDR3 loop spans 13 amino acids. V was cut by 10 bases and J by 6 bases, with 19 bases left in between. CDR3: CAIGSGQSTEQYF. The CDR3 DNA follows: TGTGCCATCGGTTCCGGACAATCGACCGAGCAGTACTTC.

The chain has TRBV13 and TRBJ2-3; TRBD2 matches 10 bases. The CDR3 spans 15 residues. Germline CDR1 reads PRHDT; CDR2 reads FYEKMQ (reference sequence). V dropped 5 bases and J dropped 6; count of bases not matched to a gene: 8. The CDR3 spells CASSKLAGEGDTQYF. In DNA, the CDR3 is TGTGCCAGCAGCAAGCTAGCGGGGGAGGGGGATACGCAGTATTTT. The full variable domain, in which reference TRBV13 and TRBJ2-3 provide the parts outside the CDR3, is AAGVIQSPRHLIKEKRETATLKCYPIPRHDTVYWYQQGPGQDPQFLISFYEKMQSDKGSIPDRFSAQQFSDYHSELNMSSLELGDSALYFCASSKLAGEGDTQYFGPGTRLTVL.

This clonotype turned up a few times. This sequence joins TRBV5-1 and TRBJ2-3, with D perhaps assigned TRBD1 or TRBD2 (6 bases each). Germline V gene sequence: CDR1 SGHRS, CDR2 YFSETQ. CDR3 length equals 13 residues. With 6 bases removed from V and 4 bases from J, the gap between germline ends came to 12 bases. The CDR3, as DNA: TGCGCCAGCACCTGGGGGGCCCCAGATACGCAGTATTTT. It encodes CASTWGAPDTQYF.

The chain carries TRBV15 and TRBJ1-2; TRBD1 matches 8 bases. Trimming took 2 bases from V and 1 from J; bases not matched to a gene: 6. CDR1 is LNHNV, CDR2 YYDKDF, per germline (reference sequence). The CDR3 has 16 residues. This CDR3 reads CATSRIDRGNNYGYTF. The DNA for the CDR3 is TGTGCCACCAGCAGAATCGACAGGGGAAATAACTATGGCTACACCTTC. The whole variable domain, remainder taken from reference TRBV15 and TRBJ1-2, is DAMVIQNPRYQVTQFGKPVTLSCSQTLNHNVMYWYQQKSSQAPKLLFHYYDKDFNNEADTPDNFQSRRPNTSFCFLDIRSPGLGDTAMYLCATSRIDRGNNYGYTFGSGTRLTVV.

This clonotype has more than one count but fewer than ten. V and J are TRBV3-1 and TRBJ2-1; D not resolved. The CDR3 loop spans 14 amino acids. V was pared by 0 bases and J by 6 bases, with 9 bases between. Per germline, CDR1 LGHDT and CDR2 YNNKEL (reference sequence). The CDR3 reads CASSQEVLANEQFF. CDR3 sequence (DNA): TGTGCCAGCAGCCAAGAGGTTCTTGCCAATGAGCAGTTCTTC.